The 10 T cell receptor beta chains below all came from one sample that was sequenced in a study of identical twins. TCRdb itself ran the 5' RACE reads through MiXCR, one entry per CDR3 protein. The sample shows about 530,000 distinct CDR3 sequences, approximately 20% of them seen only once. These data also formed part of another study, on yellow fever vaccine responses in identical twins.

Specimen: CD4+ T cells sorted from blood. The receptor set was obtained from a woman between 18 and 29 years old in good health.

This clonotype was counted a few times. The chain joins TRBV25-1 to TRBJ1-1, with 7 nucleotides matching TRBD1. There are 16 residues in the CDR3. Germline CDR1 and CDR2: MGHDK and SYGVNS. Trimming at V came to 6 bases and at J to 1 base, leaving 11 bases not matched to a gene. Written as DNA, the CDR3 is TGTGCCAGCAGCCCCCGGGCGGCAGGGGGGAACACTGAAGCTTTCTTT. Amino acids: CASSPRAAGGNTEAFF.

The chain couples TRBV11-2 to TRBJ2-4; the D gene is possibly TRBD2 (7 bases). Germline V lookup: CDR1 SGHAT, CDR2 FQNNGV. Trimming stripped 5 bases from V and 0 bases from J, with 17 bases between. The CDR3 is 17 residues long. CDR3 residues: CASSQLGGGRAKNIQYF. The CDR3 nucleotides are TGTGCCAGCAGCCAACTGGGGGGGGGGCGAGCCAAAAACATTCAGTACTTC.

This clonotype was seen more than once but under ten times. V is TRBV5-1 and J is TRBJ2-7; D unresolved. With 0 bases removed from V and 5 bases from J, the gap between germline ends came to 6 bases. The CDR3 totals 12 residues. Germline values: CDR1 SGHRS, CDR2 YFSETQ. CDR3: CASSLEGHEQYF. Here the CDR3 DNA reads TGCGCCAGCAGCTTGGAAGGCCACGAGCAGTACTTC. The whole variable domain, filled in from reference TRBV5-1 and TRBJ2-7, reads KAGVTQTPRYLIKTRGQQVTLSCSPISGHRSVSWYQQTPGQGLQFLFEYFSETQRNKGNFPGRFSGRQFSNSRSEMNVSTLELGDSALYLCASSLEGHEQYFGPGTRLTVT.

This clonotype was found many times. The V gene is TRBV25-1, the J gene TRBJ1-4, with D tentatively TRBD1 (5 bases). The germline gives CDR1 MGHDK, CDR2 SYGVNS. The germline V and J ends were trimmed by 3 bases and 7 bases, with 15 bases remaining between them. This CDR3 comprises 15 residues. CDR3 coding DNA: TGTGCCAGCAGTGACCGGGGCCCGGGGGGTGAAAAACTGTTTTTT. It yields the protein CASSDRGPGGEKLFF. Full variable domain (outside the CDR3, taken from reference TRBV25-1 and TRBJ1-4): EADIYQTPRYLVIGTGKKITLECSQTMGHDKMYWYQQDPGMELHLIHYSYGVNSTEKGDLSSESTVSRIRTEHFPLTLESARPSHTSQYLCASSDRGPGGEKLFFGSGTQLSVL.

This sequence joins TRBV4-1 and TRBJ2-1, with D unresolved. Per the germline V gene, CDR1 is MGHRA and CDR2 is YSYEKL. The CDR3 contains 17 residues. V was pared by 3 bases and J by 8 bases, with 23 bases between. The CDR3 bases are TGCGCCAGCAGCCAGTCCGATCCGGGTCCCACCCCGGATGAGCAGTTCTTC. This sequence encodes CASSQSDPGPTPDEQFF.

V gene TRBV27 combines with J gene TRBJ2-7; no definite D call. The germline CDR1 and CDR2 sequences are MNHEY and SMNVEV (reference sequence). With 5 bases removed from V and 2 bases from J, the gap between germline ends came to 19 bases. This CDR3 has 16 residues. CDR3 DNA: TGTGCCAGCAGTGCCTACTCGACTGACTCTACCTACGAGCAGTACTTC. Translating it yields CASSAYSTDSTYEQYF.

V and J are TRBV20-1 and TRBJ1-5, with D hard to call. Germline CDR1 and CDR2: DFQATT and SNEGSKA (reference sequence). There are 13 residues in the CDR3. The V end was cut by 2 bases, the J end by 3 bases, with 8 bases between. The CDR3 region is CSARMGVNQPQHF. The CDR3 bases are TGCAGTGCTAGAATGGGCGTCAATCAGCCCCAGCATTTT.

V usage is TRBV6-5 and J usage is TRBJ2-1; weak D call: TRBD2 (5 bases). The CDR3 runs 15 residues. Germline V gene data show CDR1 as MNHEY and CDR2 as SVGAGI. V shed 1 base and J shed 4 bases, with 11 bases lying between them. CDR3 sequence reads: CASSYLNGDYNEQFF. DNA for the CDR3: TGTGCCAGCAGTTACTTAAACGGGGATTACAATGAGCAGTTCTTC.

This clonotype has only a few counts. V usage is TRBV3-1 and J usage is TRBJ1-5; TRBD1 agrees at 9 bases. Trimming at V came to 6 bases and at J to 6 bases, leaving 3 bases not matched to a gene. Looked up from germline, CDR1 is LGHDT and CDR2 is YNNKEL (reference sequence). This CDR3 comprises 13 residues. The DNA of the CDR3 is TGTGCCAGCAGTAGGGACAGGGCTCAGCCCCAGCATTTT. Its protein is CASSRDRAQPQHF.

This clonotype has at least ten counts. This rearrangement joins TRBV9 to TRBJ2-2; possible D gene TRBD2, 6 bases. This CDR3 has 15 amino acids. Germline V gives CDR1 SGDLS, CDR2 YYNGEE. V was trimmed by 4 bases and J by 4 bases, leaving 14 bases between them. The CDR3 here is CASSPHSGGTGELFF. The CDR3 DNA follows: TGTGCCAGCAGCCCACACTCCGGGGGCACCGGGGAGCTGTTTTTT.